This T cell receptor (beta chain) was documented in a study of blood T cell repertoires in COVID-19. On the study more broadly: The cDNA or gDNA used as material had been derived from T cells, B-cell-depleted T cells, or PBMCs.

Trimming shortened V by 1 base and J by 1 base, and 11 bases separated the two germline ends. Germline values: CDR1 LNHNV, CDR2 YYDKDF (reference sequence). This CDR3 spans 15 amino acids. Here immunoSEQ multiplex PCR was the method, and the copy in TCRdb shows in-frame clones only, minus some. The table lists about 210,000 clones, about nine tenths of them singletons. The chain recombines TRBV15 with TRBJ2-7; D is ambiguous. The sequencing sample was made of PBMCs or T cells enriched from blood (not recorded which). This TCR was sampled from a man between 25 and 39 years old in a cohort exposed to, infected with or recovered from COVID-19 (not recorded which). The chain's CDR3 is CATSRGRGGSYEQYF. DNA for the CDR3: TGTGCCACCAGCAGAGGCCGAGGCGGATCCTACGAGCAGTACTTC.